A selection of T cell receptor beta chains follows, all from one sample in a study of spatial heterogeneity in lung cancer. TCRdb analysed the 5' RACE reads with MiXCR anew, one entry per CDR3 protein. The sample lists around 100,000 distinct CDR3 sequences; nearly 4.5% were seen once. Material: lung tumor tissue, obtained at surgery. The origin of the receptors is a male donor with early-stage non-small cell lung cancer. Each CDR3 is given with its conserved first and last residue. The D gene is left open where the match is weak. The size field is filled for only some rows; it gives once, few, many or a size class.

J gene	D gene	V gene	clone size	CDR3 DNA	CDR3 protein
TRBJ2-7	-	TRBV14	many	TGTGCCAGCAGCCAAGATAGAGGGGCCGAGCAGTACTTC	CASSQDRGAEQYF
TRBJ2-5	-	TRBV18	-	TGTGCCAGCTCACCACGGTCCGGCCTAACTCAAGAGACCCAGTACTTC	CASSPRSGLTQETQYF
TRBJ2-2	-	TRBV28	many	TGTGCCAGCAGGACCCCAGGGTTCACCGGGGAGCTGTTTTTT	CASRTPGFTGELFF
TRBJ1-1	TRBD1	TRBV6-5	many	TGTGCCAGCAGTCCTCCGACAGGGGGCCGAAATGAAGCTTTCTTT	CASSPPTGGRNEAFF
TRBJ2-4	TRBD2	TRBV27	-	TGTGCCAGCAGTCCCCAAGCGGGAGGGAGGGTCCTAGCCAAAAACATTCAGTACTTC	CASSPQAGGRVLAKNIQYF
TRBJ2-1	-	TRBV5-6	many	TGTGCCAGCAGCTTGGGAAAGGGTCTAGCCTTCAATGAGCAGTTCTTC	CASSLGKGLAFNEQFF
TRBJ2-1	TRBD2	TRBV12-3/TRBV12-4	many	TGTGCCAGCAGGAAACGACTAGCGGGGGGCAATGAGCAGTTCTTC	CASRKRLAGGNEQFF
TRBJ2-1	TRBD2	TRBV2	few	TGTGCCAGCAGTGAAAGGCCTAGCGGGATCTTCGGGGAGCAGTTCTTC	CASSERPSGIFGEQFF
TRBJ2-7	-	TRBV27	-	TGTGCCAGCAAGCACGAAGGGTCGACCTACGAGCAGTACTTC	CASKHEGSTYEQYF
TRBJ2-2	-	TRBV9	many	TGTGCCAGCAGCACTAGGGTCGCGAACACCGGGGAGCTGTTTTTT	CASSTRVANTGELFF
TRBJ1-1	-	TRBV7-9	many	TGTGCCAGCAGCTCGGGGCAATGGGATGAAGCTTTCTTT	CASSSGQWDEAFF
TRBJ2-2	-	TRBV28	many	TGTGCCAGCAGTCAATACCAAGGGAGCTGGGGCACCGGGGAGCTGTTTTTT	CASSQYQGSWGTGELFF
TRBJ2-7	TRBD2	TRBV2	-	TGTGCCAGCAGGCTAGCGGGAGGACTTTCGGGGGAGCAGTACTTC	CASRLAGGLSGEQYF
TRBJ2-1	TRBD2	TRBV11-2	many	TGTGCCAGCAGCCGGGGACTAGCGCTACTGAATGAGCAGTTCTTC	CASSRGLALLNEQFF
TRBJ2-7	TRBD2	TRBV7-9	-	TGTGCCAGCGGAACCCGAGGGACTAGCTCCTACGAGCAGTACTTC	CASGTRGTSSYEQYF
TRBJ2-7	-	TRBV2	many	TGTGCCAGCAGTCGAGCGGACGAGCAGTACTTC	CASSRADEQYF
TRBJ2-3	-	TRBV5-1	many	TGCGCCAGCAGCTTGCGTGGGGCGGGGGATACGCAGTATTTT	CASSLRGAGDTQYF
TRBJ2-3	-	TRBV20-1	-	TGCAGTGCTTGGAGGCGGGATGCAGATACGCAGTATTTT	CSAWRRDADTQYF
TRBJ1-2	-	TRBV12-5	few	TGTGCTAGTGGTTTTGCTGGGGGGCTAGACGATGGCTACACCTTC	CASGFAGGLDDGYTF
TRBJ1-2	TRBD1	TRBV29-1	many	TGCAGCGCACGGGCCAGGGGGGCGAACTATGGCTACACCTTC	CSARARGANYGYTF
TRBJ1-4	TRBD1	TRBV7-2	-	TGTGCCAGCACGGGACAGGGCTACACTGAAAAACTGTTTTTT	CASTGQGYTEKLFF
TRBJ2-1	TRBD1	TRBV6-6	many	TGTGCCAGCAGTCCTCTGGACAGGGACTACAATGAGCAGTTCTTC	CASSPLDRDYNEQFF
TRBJ1-4	-	TRBV6-5	-	TGTGCCAGCAGTAATTACCGGGACCAGAGTGAAAAACTGTTTTTT	CASSNYRDQSEKLFF
TRBJ2-3	TRBD2	TRBV11-2	few	TGTGCCAGCAGCCACGAACTAGCGGAGAGCACAGATACGCAGTATTTT	CASSHELAESTDTQYF
TRBJ2-1	TRBD2	TRBV20-1	few	TGCAGTGCTAGAACAACTAGCGGTGGAGCGAATGAGCAGTTCTTC	CSARTTSGGANEQFF
TRBJ1-1	TRBD1	TRBV5-1	many	TGCGCCAGCAGCTTGGCCGAAGGCCCCCCCGGGACAGGATACACTGAAGCTTTCTTT	CASSLAEGPPGTGYTEAFF
TRBJ1-4	-	TRBV14	-	TGTGCCAGCAGCCTCCGCCCGGACAGAAGGTTGTTTTTT	CASSLRPDRRLFF
TRBJ1-1	-	TRBV2	-	TGTGCCAGCAGCGCCGAGCAGTACACTGAAGCTTTCTTT	CASSAEQYTEAFF
TRBJ2-1	-	TRBV20-1	many	TGCAGTGCTAGAGATATCCTAGACAATGAGCAGTTCTTC	CSARDILDNEQFF
TRBJ2-5	-	TRBV9	many	TGTGCCAGCAGCGTAGGGCCCTGGGCCCAAGAGACCCAGTACTTC	CASSVGPWAQETQYF
TRBJ1-5	-	TRBV2	many	TGTGCCAGCAGTGTAGACAGACATAGCAATCAGCCCCAGCATTTT	CASSVDRHSNQPQHF
TRBJ2-7	TRBD2	TRBV28	many	TGTGCCAGCAGTTTTCCCAGGGGACTAGCCTGGGAGCCGGGGGAGCAGTACTTC	CASSFPRGLAWEPGEQYF
TRBJ1-5	-	TRBV7-2	many	TGTGCCAGCAGCGTCCGGGGAAATCAGCCCCAGCATTTT	CASSVRGNQPQHF
TRBJ1-2	TRBD1	TRBV19	many	TGTGCCAGTAGTAATCCAGGGGGCCGCTATGGCTACACCTTC	CASSNPGGRYGYTF
TRBJ2-1	TRBD2	TRBV20-1	many	TGCAGTGCCCCCGGCCCCCCTACTAGCGGAACCTACAATGAGCAGTTCTTC	CSAPGPPTSGTYNEQFF
TRBJ1-2	-	TRBV28	many	TGTGCCAGCAGACCTCCGAGACCTGGGGGGTTAGAACTATTAGGCTACACCTTC	CASRPPRPGGLELLGYTF
TRBJ1-3	-	TRBV15	few	TGTGCCACCAGCAGAATCAGACCGTATGCTGGAAACACCATATATTTT	CATSRIRPYAGNTIYF
TRBJ2-3	TRBD2	TRBV28	many	TGTGCCAGCAGTTACCGGCGGGAGGTCGTAGATACGCAGTATTTT	CASSYRREVVDTQYF
TRBJ2-7	-	TRBV28	many	TGTGCCAGCAGTTTCCCCCAACAGGGTCCGTCCTACGAGCAGTACTTC	CASSFPQQGPSYEQYF
TRBJ2-2	TRBD1	TRBV28	many	TGTGCCAGCAGCCTCCACAGGGGTCTGGCCGGGGAGCTGTTTTTT	CASSLHRGLAGELFF
TRBJ1-1	TRBD1	TRBV4-1	-	TGCGCCAGCAGCCAAGGTCCCAGCCCGCGGGACAGGGGGCGGTGGACTGAAGCTTTCTTT	CASSQGPSPRDRGRWTEAFF